This TCR beta chain stems from a study of T cells after yellow fever vaccination. Study-wide background: Each low-cell-number fraction was prepared by means of SMART-Seq v4 Ultra Low Input.

Worth noting for this clonotype: Its specificity is unknown.

CDR3 length equals 13 residues. V lost 2 bases, J lost 6 bases, and 8 bases lay in between. Germline CDR1 MNHEY, CDR2 SVGAGI. Each CDR3 protein is one row after TCRdb ran MiXCR on the 5' RACE reads. The sample holds around 610,000 distinct CDR3 sequences, roughly 14% seen once. Study-wide points: A weaker secondary response peaked on day 5, the primary on day 15. Within FACS-sorted repertoires, abundant clonotypes contaminating from the bulk population could be present. The booster saw the reappearance of most primary-vaccination clones (96% CD4, around 88% CD8).

This clonotype was obtained from a man aged 25 to 40 who received the YFV17D yellow fever vaccine. Sequenced here: PBMCs, sampled on the day of the yellow fever booster vaccination. The chain recombines TRBV6-5 with TRBJ2-1; D ambiguous. CDR3 coding DNA: TGTGCCAGCAGTTACCTCACTTCCAATGAGCAGTTCTTC. It specifies CASSYLTSNEQFF.